These 14 T cell receptor beta chains originate from one sample sequenced in a study of blood T cell repertoires in COVID-19. Using immunoSEQ multiplex PCR, the repertoire was profiled, and TCRdb retains in-frame clones only, with some absent. This repertoire shows 240,000 or so clones, 80% to 85% found once; its top ten account for approximately 3.5%. Input material: peripheral blood. Every receptor here comes from a woman between 18 and 29 years old with acute or convalescent COVID-19.

For this clone: A junction boundary mismatches the germline segment, possibly from a read error. CDR3 loop: CASSFDSRNQPQHF. The CDR3 region has the DNA TGTGCCAGTAGTTTCGACAGCCGCAATCAGCCCCAGCATTTT. The chain employs TRBV27 and TRBJ1-5, with D perhaps TRBD1 (5 bases). Germline assignment: CDR1 MNHEY and CDR2 SMNVEV (reference sequence). The CDR3 has 14 amino acids.

The chain recombines TRBV27 with TRBJ2-3, with 11 nucleotides matching TRBD2. V lost 4 bases, J lost 2 bases, and 5 bases stayed unmatched. CDR3 length equals 16 residues. Germline lookup yields CDR1 MNHEY and CDR2 SMNVEV (reference sequence). The CDR3 DNA is TGTGCCAGCAGTTCCGGACTAGCGGGTATCACAGATACGCAGTATTTT. Protein: CASSSGLAGITDTQYF.

The gene calls are TRBV7-4 and TRBJ1-5; D not certain. V was cut by 7 bases and J by 4 bases, with 23 bases left in between. The length of the CDR3 is 17 residues. Germline CDR1 is SGHVT and CDR2 is SQSDAQ. CDR3 in amino acids: CASTLELGLVRNQPQHF. The DNA for the CDR3 is TGTGCCAGCACCTTGGAGCTTGGACTCGTTCGGAATCAGCCCCAGCATTTT.

The genes are TRBV27 and TRBJ2-4; possible D gene TRBD2, 5 bases. With 2 bases removed from V and 7 bases from J, the gap between germline ends came to 9 bases. This CDR3 contains 13 residues. The germline CDR1 and CDR2 sequences are MNHEY and SMNVEV (reference sequence). CDR3 residues: CASSLEGNNIQYF. The CDR3 coding sequence is TGTGCCAGCAGTTTAGAGGGTAACAACATTCAGTACTTC.

A remark on this clone: A read error may account for a junction end that differs from germline. The rearrangement uses TRBV27 and TRBJ2-3, with unresolved D. CDR1 and CDR2 from the germline V gene are MNHEY and SMNVEV (reference sequence). This CDR3 comprises 13 residues. In nucleotides, the CDR3 is TGTGCCAGCAGTTTAAATAGCATAGATACGCAGTATTTT. Protein product: CASSLNSIDTQYF.

CDR3 in amino acids: CASSLTLGLAGDEETQYF. In nucleotides, the CDR3 is TGTGCCAGCAGCTTGACTCTTGGACTAGCGGGAGACGAGGAGACCCAGTACTTC. The rearrangement uses TRBV5-6 and TRBJ2-5; 13 nucleotides align to TRBD2. Germline loops: CDR1 SGHDT, CDR2 YYEEEE. The CDR3 extends over 18 amino acids. J was trimmed by 5 bases and V by 1 base; bases with no gene match: 11.

This chain connects TRBV7-2 to TRBJ1-1; D is perhaps TRBD1 (5 bases). The V gene's germline CDR1 is SGHTA and CDR2 FQGNSA. The CDR3 has 15 amino acids. V lost 1 base and J 2 bases, leaving 11 bases between the germline ends. CDR3 coding DNA: TGTGCCAGCAGCTTAGGGTTGGGGCGCAACACTGAAGCTTTCTTT. This translates into CASSLGLGRNTEAFF.

The rearrangement links TRBV6-5 to TRBJ1-5; D possibly corresponds to TRBD1 (5 bases). The CDR3 loop spans 15 amino acids. The V end was cut by 4 bases, the J end by 4 bases, with 14 bases between. The V gene's germline CDR1 is MNHEY and CDR2 SVGAGI. The CDR3 DNA reads as TGTGCCAGCAGTTCCGACAGACTTGCGAATCAGCCCCAGCATTTT. As protein: CASSSDRLANQPQHF.

The V and J genes are TRBV11-2 and TRBJ2-7; D is unclear. V lost 5 bases to trimming and J lost 1 base, with 6 bases between them. The CDR3 spans 12 residues. Germline assignment: CDR1 SGHAT and CDR2 FQNNGV. CDR3 amino acids: CASSPSSYEQYF. Written as DNA, the CDR3 is TGTGCCAGCAGCCCCAGTTCCTACGAGCAGTACTTC.

The chain recombines TRBV10-2 with TRBJ1-5; D unresolved. Per germline, CDR1 WSHSY and CDR2 SAAADI. The CDR3 consists of 15 residues. The germline V and J ends were trimmed by 3 bases and 2 bases, with 11 bases remaining between them. The CDR3 sequence is CASSDAGLGNQPQHF. The CDR3 DNA follows: TGCGCCAGCAGTGATGCGGGTCTCGGCAATCAGCCCCAGCATTTT.

The chain recombines TRBV19 with TRBJ2-4; TRBD2 agrees at 9 bases. Germline V gene lookup returns CDR1 LNHDA and CDR2 SQIVND (reference sequence). Unmatched junction bases numbered 5, after V lost 4 bases and J lost 1 base. The CDR3 spans 16 residues. CDR3 DNA: TGTGCCAGTAGTAACCTAGCGGGAACGGCCAAAAACATTCAGTACTTC. This codes for CASSNLAGTAKNIQYF.

The gene calls are TRBV4-3 and TRBJ1-4; maybe TRBD1 (6 bases). This CDR3 has 15 amino acids. Deletions cut 0 bases from V and 11 bases from J, with 16 bases between. Germline V gene lookup returns CDR1 LGHNA and CDR2 YSLEER. CDR3 region: CASSQDGGVLEKLFF. CDR3 coding DNA: TGCGCCAGCAGCCAAGATGGGGGCGTATTGGAGAAACTGTTTTTT.

V usage is TRBV28 and J usage is TRBJ1-5; 7 bases agree with TRBD1. The CDR3 is 15 residues long. V was pared by 0 bases and J by 7 bases, with 6 bases of the junction left unmatched. Germline lookup yields CDR1 MDHEN and CDR2 SYDVKM. The CDR3: CASSLWVRGAQPQHF. As DNA, the CDR3 is TGTGCCAGCAGTTTATGGGTCAGGGGGGCACAGCCCCAGCATTTT.

Only a few counts were recorded for this clone. This sequence joins TRBV9 and TRBJ1-4; 11 bases fit TRBD1. CDR1 SGDLS and CDR2 YYNGEE come from the germline V gene. V lost 4 bases, J lost 8 bases, and 10 bases stayed unmatched. This CDR3 has 16 amino acids. This CDR3 reads CASSPRTGGAGEKLFF. The CDR3 bases are TGTGCCAGCAGCCCCCGGACAGGGGGCGCGGGGGAAAAACTGTTTTTT.